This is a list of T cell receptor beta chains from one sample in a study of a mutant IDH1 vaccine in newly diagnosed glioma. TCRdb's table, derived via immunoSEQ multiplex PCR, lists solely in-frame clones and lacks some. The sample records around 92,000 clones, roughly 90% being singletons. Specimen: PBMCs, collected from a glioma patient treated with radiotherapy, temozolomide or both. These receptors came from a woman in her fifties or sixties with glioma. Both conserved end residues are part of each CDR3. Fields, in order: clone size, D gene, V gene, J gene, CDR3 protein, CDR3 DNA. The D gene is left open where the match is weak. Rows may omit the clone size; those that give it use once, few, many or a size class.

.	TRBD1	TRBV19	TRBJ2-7	CASRIGQGVDEQYF	TGTGCCAGTAGGATTGGACAGGGAGTCGACGAGCAGTACTTC
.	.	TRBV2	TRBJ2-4	CASSLAKNIQYF	TGTGCCAGCAGTCTAGCCAAAAACATTCAGTACTTC
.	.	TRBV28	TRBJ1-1	CASTAPGRYTEAFF	TGTGCCAGCACCGCTCCGGGGAGGTACACTGAAGCTTTCTTT
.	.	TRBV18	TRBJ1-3	CASSPPAGTGNTIYF	TGTGCCAGCTCACCACCAGCAGGGACTGGAAACACCATATATTTT
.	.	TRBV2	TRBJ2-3	CASRSDGDTQYF	TGTGCCAGCAGGAGCGACGGGGATACGCAGTATTTT
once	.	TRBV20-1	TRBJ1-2	CSAPGWDGYTF	TGCAGTGCCCCGGGATGGGACGGCTACACCTTC
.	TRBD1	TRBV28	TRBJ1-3	CASSLIGQGSGNTIYF	TGTGCCAGCAGTTTAATCGGACAGGGGTCGGGAAACACCATATATTTT
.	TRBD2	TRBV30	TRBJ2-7	CAWSVVSGIYEQYF	TGTGCCTGGAGTGTAGTTAGCGGGATCTACGAGCAGTACTTC
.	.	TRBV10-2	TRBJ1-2	CASSDDLVYGYTF	TGCGCCAGCAGTGATGACCTGGTCTATGGCTACACCTTC
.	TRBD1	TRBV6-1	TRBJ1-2	CASRRQGEGYGYTF	TGTGCCAGCAGAAGACAGGGGGAGGGGTATGGCTACACCTTC
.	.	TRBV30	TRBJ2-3	CAWDKTATDTQYF	TGTGCCTGGGACAAGACGGCCACAGATACGCAGTATTTT
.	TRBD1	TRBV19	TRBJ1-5	CASSFGTGVRQPQHF	TGTGCCAGTAGTTTCGGGACAGGGGTTCGGCAGCCCCAGCATTTT
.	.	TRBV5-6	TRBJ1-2	CASSLVQGGYTF	TGTGCCAGCAGCTTGGTACAGGGAGGCTACACCTTC
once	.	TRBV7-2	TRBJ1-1	CASSMSGLLGEAFF	TGTGCCAGCAGTATGTCCGGCCTCCTTGGGGAGGCTTTCTTT
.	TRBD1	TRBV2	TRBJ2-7	CASRGGQGVYEQYF	TGTGCCAGCAGGGGGGGACAGGGGGTTTACGAGCAGTACTTC
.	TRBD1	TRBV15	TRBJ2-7	CATSGPGQGVYEQYF	TGTGCCACCAGCGGGCCGGGACAGGGCGTCTACGAGCAGTACTTC
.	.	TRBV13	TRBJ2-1	CASSPSPRWTTNNEQFF	TGTGCCAGCAGCCCTAGTCCAAGGTGGACTACCAACAATGAGCAGTTCTTC
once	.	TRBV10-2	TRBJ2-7	CASSYAGAGSYEQYF	TGTGCCAGCAGTTACGCGGGGGCAGGCTCCTACGAGCAGTACTTC
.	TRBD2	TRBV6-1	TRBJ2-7	CASSEGAGEGRDEQYF	TGTGCCAGCAGTGAAGGCGCGGGAGAGGGCAGGGACGAGCAGTACTTC
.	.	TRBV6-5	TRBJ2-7	CASSNRALGYEQYF	TGTGCCAGCAGTAACAGGGCTTTGGGCTACGAGCAGTACTTC
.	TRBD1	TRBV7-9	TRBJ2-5	CASSLGTGEETQYF	TGTGCCAGCAGCTTAGGGACAGGGGAAGAGACCCAGTACTTC
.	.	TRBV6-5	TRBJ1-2	CASSYSKGANYGYTF	TGTGCCAGCAGTTACTCAAAGGGCGCTAACTATGGCTACACCTTC
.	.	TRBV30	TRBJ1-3	CAWTFGNTIYF	TGTGCCTGGACTTTTGGAAACACCATATATTTT
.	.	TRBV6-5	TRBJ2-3	CASSYGVAVDTQYF	TGTGCCAGCAGTTACGGAGTAGCTGTGGATACGCAGTATTTT
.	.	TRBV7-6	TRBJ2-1	CASSSAGNEQFF	TGTGCCAGCAGCTCGGCTGGGAATGAGCAGTTCTTC
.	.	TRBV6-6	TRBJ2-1	CASSYSAREQFF	TGTGCCAGCAGTTACTCGGCGAGAGAGCAGTTCTTC
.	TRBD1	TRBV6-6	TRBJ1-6	CASSYSRGQVNSPLHF	TGTGCCAGCAGTTACTCAAGAGGACAGGTCAATTCACCCCTCCACTTT
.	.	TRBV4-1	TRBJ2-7	CASSQVQAYEQYF	TGCGCCAGCAGCCAAGTACAGGCCTACGAGCAGTACTTC
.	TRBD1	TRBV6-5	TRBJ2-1	CASIGQGRYNEQFF	TGTGCCAGCATAGGACAGGGCAGATACAATGAGCAGTTCTTC
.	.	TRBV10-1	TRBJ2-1	CASSLDSYNGQFF	TGCGCCAGCAGTTTGGACAGCTACAATGGGCAGTTCTTC
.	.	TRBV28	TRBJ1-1	CASSLQAKEAFF	TGTGCCAGCAGTTTGCAGGCCAAAGAAGCTTTCTTT
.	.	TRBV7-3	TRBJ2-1	CASSLNEYEQFF	TGTGCCAGCAGCTTAAACGAGTACGAGCAGTTCTTC
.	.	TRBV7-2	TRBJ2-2	CASSWGGPGELFF	TGTGCCAGCAGCTGGGGAGGTCCCGGGGAGCTGTTTTTT
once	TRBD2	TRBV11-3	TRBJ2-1	CASSLSSGVSYNEQFF	TGTGCCAGCAGCTTATCTAGCGGGGTCTCCTACAATGAGCAGTTCTTC
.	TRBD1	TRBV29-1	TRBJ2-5	CSVERQGRETQYF	TGCAGCGTTGAAAGACAGGGGAGAGAGACCCAGTACTTC
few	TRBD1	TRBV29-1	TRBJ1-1	CSVTGGGTEAFF	TGCAGCGTTACAGGGGGGGGAACTGAAGCTTTCTTT
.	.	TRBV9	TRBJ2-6	CASSVSSGANVLTF	TGTGCCAGCAGCGTGAGCTCTGGGGCCAACGTCCTGACTTTC
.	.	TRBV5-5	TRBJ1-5	CASSPHRGGSGNQPQHF	TGTGCCAGCAGCCCCCACCGGGGGGGTAGTGGCAATCAGCCCCAGCATTTT
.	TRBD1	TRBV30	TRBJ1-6	CAWSRGQEFSPLHF	TGTGCCTGGAGTAGGGGGCAGGAATTTTCACCCCTCCACTTT
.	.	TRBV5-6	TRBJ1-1	CASSLGGSPEAFF	TGTGCCAGCAGCTTGGGCGGGAGTCCTGAAGCTTTCTTT
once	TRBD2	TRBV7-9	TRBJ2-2	CASSLRLAKSWTGELFF	TGTGCCAGCAGCTTAAGACTAGCGAAGTCGTGGACCGGGGAGCTGTTTTTT
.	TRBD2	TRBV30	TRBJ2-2	CAWITSGRRTGELFF	TGTGCCTGGATAACTAGCGGGAGACGTACCGGGGAGCTGTTTTTT
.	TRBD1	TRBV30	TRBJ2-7	CAWQGVGYEQYF	TGTGCCTGGCAGGGGGTTGGGTACGAGCAGTACTTC
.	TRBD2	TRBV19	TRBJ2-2	CASHVFGRVATGELFF	TGTGCCAGCCACGTCTTCGGGAGGGTCGCCACCGGGGAGCTGTTTTTT
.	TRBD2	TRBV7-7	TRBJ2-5	CASSSGLAGARETQYF	TGTGCTAGCAGCTCGGGACTAGCGGGAGCACGAGAGACCCAGTACTTC
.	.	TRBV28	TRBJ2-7	CASSGRDPTLGYF	TGTGCCAGCAGTGGCCGGGACCCAACATTGGGCTACTTC
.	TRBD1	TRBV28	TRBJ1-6	CASSWDRGSSYNSPLHF	TGTGCCAGCAGTTGGGACAGGGGTAGCTCCTATAATTCACCCCTCCACTTT
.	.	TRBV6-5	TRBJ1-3	CASSSTGFSGNTIYF	TGTGCCAGCAGTTCCACAGGGTTCTCTGGAAACACCATATATTTT
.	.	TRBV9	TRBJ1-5	CASSVEPNSNQPQHF	TGTGCCAGCAGCGTAGAACCCAACAGCAATCAGCCCCAGCATTTT
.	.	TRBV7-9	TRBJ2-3	CASSPTADTQYF	TGTGCCAGCAGCCCGACGGCTGATACGCAGTATTTT
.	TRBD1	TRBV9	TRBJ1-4	CATHPGQAGEKLFF	TGTGCCACTCACCCCGGACAGGCGGGAGAAAAACTGTTTTTT
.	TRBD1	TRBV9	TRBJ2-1	CASSVFAPGQGADEQFF	TGTGCCAGCAGCGTATTTGCGCCGGGACAGGGGGCGGATGAGCAGTTCTTC
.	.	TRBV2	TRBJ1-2	CASTELGRVNYGYTF	TGTGCCAGCACCGAGCTTGGCAGGGTCAACTATGGCTACACCTTC
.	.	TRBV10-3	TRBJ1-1	CAISEWGIAEAFF	TGTGCCATCAGTGAGTGGGGGATTGCTGAAGCTTTCTTT
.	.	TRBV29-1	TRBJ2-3	CSVEEGGDSRDTQYF	TGCAGCGTTGAAGAAGGTGGCGATAGCCGTGATACGCAGTATTTT
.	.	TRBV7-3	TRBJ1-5	CASSLSGDQPQHF	TGTGCCAGCAGCTTAAGCGGGGATCAGCCCCAGCATTTT
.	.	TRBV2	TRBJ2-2	CASLTRVGTGELFF	TGTGCCAGCCTGACCCGGGTCGGGACCGGGGAGCTGTTTTTT